A selection of T cell receptor beta chains follows, all from one sample in a study of Graves' ophthalmopathy and Graves' hyperthyroidism. TCRdb itself ran the multiplex PCR reads through MiXCR, one entry per CDR3 protein. The data show approximately 1.2 million distinct CDR3 sequences, about 36% seen once. Specimen: peripheral blood or thyroid tissue (not recorded which). The receptor set was obtained from an adult man with Graves' hyperthyroidism. CDR3s include the opening cysteine and the closing phenylalanine or tryptophan. Clone size is not always given. Where it is, it says once, few, many or a class for expanded clones.

CSVLGGARGYTF | TRBJ1-2 | - | TRBV29-1
CASSLRGGASYEQYF | TRBJ2-7 | few | TRBV7-2
CASSLRLSGGKPEAFF | TRBJ1-1 | many | TRBV7-6
CSATPGQNYGYTF | TRBJ1-2 | - | TRBV29-1
CASSVWPGNYGYTF | TRBJ1-2 | - | TRBV9
CSRPGLLETQYF | - | - | TRBV29-1
CASSFSAEQYF | TRBJ2-7 | few | TRBV28
CASSHSDRGRGNYGYTF | TRBJ1-2 | - | TRBV2
CASSLGRMGGPGYTF | TRBJ1-2 | many | TRBV7-9
CASSIGGRSYEQYF | TRBJ2-7 | many | TRBV19
CASSSQILNTEAFF | TRBJ1-1 | few | TRBV5-1
CASSLGFGTGPLSGAFF | TRBJ1-1 | many | TRBV12-3/TRBV12-4
CVSSHDGGGVSGPQHF | TRBJ1-5 | - | TRBV7-8
CASSIDGSGTPQHF | TRBJ1-5 | many | TRBV19
CASSVEMKSTEAFF | TRBJ1-1 | - | TRBV6-1
CASSVVAGAHF | TRBJ1-6 | - | TRBV9
CASSGRYGGETQYF | TRBJ2-5 | many | TRBV5-1
CSVGVAGVQGTQYF | TRBJ2-5 | - | TRBV20-1
CASSPVMVGQKNTYEQYF | TRBJ2-7 | - | TRBV12-3/TRBV12-4
CASSRWGTSGTTPQETQYF | TRBJ2-5 | - | TRBV10-3
CSAKRGGYEQYF | TRBJ2-7 | many | TRBV20-1
CSAEGDGRRQETQYF | TRBJ2-5 | many | TRBV20-1
CASSFYGATSYGYTF | TRBJ1-2 | many | TRBV13
CASSQSTGKGGEAFF | TRBJ1-1 | many | TRBV7-2
CASSYLRDRGETQYF | TRBJ2-5 | - | TRBV9
CASRETGVNTEAFF | TRBJ1-1 | many | TRBV4-1
CASSPWAGNQPQHF | TRBJ1-5 | many | TRBV7-2
CASTLLAGGSYEQYF | TRBJ2-7 | - | TRBV9
CASSLFGRGGQETQYF | TRBJ2-5 | many | TRBV7-8